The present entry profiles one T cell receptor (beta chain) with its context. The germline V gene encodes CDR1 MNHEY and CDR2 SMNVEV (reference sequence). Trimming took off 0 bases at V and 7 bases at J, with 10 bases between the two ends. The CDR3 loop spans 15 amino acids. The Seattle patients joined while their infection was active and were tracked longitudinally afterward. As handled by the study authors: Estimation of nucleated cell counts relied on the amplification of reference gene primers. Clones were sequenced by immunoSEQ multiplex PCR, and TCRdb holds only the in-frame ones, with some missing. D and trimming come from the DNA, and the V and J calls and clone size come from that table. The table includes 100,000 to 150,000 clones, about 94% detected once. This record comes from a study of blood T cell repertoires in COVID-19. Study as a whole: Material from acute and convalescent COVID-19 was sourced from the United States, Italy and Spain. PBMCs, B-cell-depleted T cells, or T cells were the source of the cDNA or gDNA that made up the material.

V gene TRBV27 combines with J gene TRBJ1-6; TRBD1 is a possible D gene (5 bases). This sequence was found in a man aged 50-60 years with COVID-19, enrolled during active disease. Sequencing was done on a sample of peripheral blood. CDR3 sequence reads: CASSLSGGDNSPLHF. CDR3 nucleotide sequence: TGTGCCAGCAGTTTATCTGGGGGGGACAATTCACCCCTCCACTTT.